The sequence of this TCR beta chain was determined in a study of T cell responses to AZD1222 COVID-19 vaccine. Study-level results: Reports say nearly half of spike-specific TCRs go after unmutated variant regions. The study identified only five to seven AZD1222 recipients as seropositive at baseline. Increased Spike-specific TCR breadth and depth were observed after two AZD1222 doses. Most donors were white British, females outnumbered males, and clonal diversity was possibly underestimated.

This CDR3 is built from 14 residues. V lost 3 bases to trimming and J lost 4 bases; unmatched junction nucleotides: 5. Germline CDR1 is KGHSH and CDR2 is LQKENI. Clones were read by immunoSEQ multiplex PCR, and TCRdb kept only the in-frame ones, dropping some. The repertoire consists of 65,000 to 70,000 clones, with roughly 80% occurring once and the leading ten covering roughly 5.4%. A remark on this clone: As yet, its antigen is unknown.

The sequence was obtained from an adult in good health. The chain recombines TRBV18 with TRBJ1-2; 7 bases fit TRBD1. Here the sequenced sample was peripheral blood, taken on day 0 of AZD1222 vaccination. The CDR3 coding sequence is TGTGCCAGCTCACCCACGAGGGACAGCTATGGCTACACCTTC. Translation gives CASSPTRDSYGYTF.